The 17 T cell receptor beta chains listed next were all sequenced from one sample in a study of blood T cells in healthy people across ages. Together with a sample-barcoded 5' primer, a J-beta primer mix was included in a second PCR lasting roughly 6 to 12 cycles. One entry per CDR3 protein, called by TCRdb with MiXCR from the 5' RACE reads. The sample lists around 1.5 million distinct CDR3 sequences; 34% were seen once. Sample: blood. These receptors all come from a young woman in good health.

Notes on this clonotype: The missing conserved phenylalanine or tryptophan at the end of this CDR3 makes a read error likely. The rearrangement joins TRBV7-8 to TRBJ1-6, with TRBD1 matching 8 bases. Germline loops: CDR1 SGHVS, CDR2 FQNEAQ. Trimming at V came to 1 base and at J to 9 bases, leaving 8 bases not matched to a gene. CDR3 length: 16 amino acids. In nucleotides, the CDR3 is TGTGCCAGCAGCTTAGAGACAGGGGCCTGGGGTTCACCCCTCCACGTT. Translating it yields CASSLETGAWGSPLHV.

About this clonotype: A much larger clone differs from this one at a single base, so this may be a read error. This chain connects TRBV29-1 to TRBJ2-5; 7 nucleotides match TRBD1. This CDR3 is 16 amino acids long. The germline V gene has CDR1 SQVTM and CDR2 ANQGSEA. The CDR3 loop reads CSGEDLRTGLQETQYF. The CDR3 DNA reads TGCAGCGGTGAAGATCTCCGGACAGGCCTCCAAGAGACCCAGTACTTC.

A few counts support this clonotype. The chain joins TRBV6-1 to TRBJ1-1; the D gene is possibly TRBD1 (5 bases). This CDR3 is 13 amino acids long. V was pared by 3 bases and J by 8 bases, with 13 bases between. CDR1 and CDR2 (germline): MNHNS, SASEGT. The CDR3 protein is CASSEDHPGEAFF. The CDR3 DNA reads TGTGCCAGCAGTGAGGATCATCCAGGGGAAGCTTTCTTT.

The rearrangement uses TRBV12-3 or TRBV12-4 and TRBJ1-2; D is undetermined. Trimming took off 6 bases at V and 3 bases at J, with 14 bases between the two ends. The CDR3 covers 14 residues. The CDR3 sequence is CASRLSQPDYGYTF. CDR3 nucleotide sequence: TGTGCCAGCAGGTTATCCCAGCCGGACTATGGCTACACCTTC.

The table lists this clonotype with a count of one. The rearrangement uses TRBV2 and TRBJ2-7; 9 bases line up with TRBD1. The CDR3 totals 14 residues. With 6 bases clipped from V and 5 bases from J, the junction kept 8 bases outside the gene matches. CDR1 is SNHLY, CDR2 FYNNEI, per germline. The CDR3 loop reads CASREFRQGDEQYF. In DNA, the CDR3 is TGTGCCAGCAGGGAGTTCAGACAGGGGGACGAGCAGTACTTC. The full variable domain, in which reference TRBV2 and TRBJ2-7 provide the parts outside the CDR3, is EPEVTQTPSHQVTQMGQEVILRCVPISNHLYFYWYRQILGQKVEFLVSFYNNEISEKSEIFDDQFSVERPDGSNFTLKIRSTKLEDSAMYFCASREFRQGDEQYFGPGTRLTVT.

J is TRBJ1-2 and V is TRBV5-1; no firm D call. The CDR3 sequence is 13 residues long. Trimming stripped 3 bases from V and 2 bases from J, with 8 bases between. Germline V CDR1 and CDR2: SGHRS, YFSETQ. This CDR3 is CASSSEQNYGYTF. CDR3 sequence (DNA): TGCGCCAGCAGCTCGGAGCAAAACTATGGCTACACCTTC.

Note on this clonotype: This could be a read error, since a much larger clone is one nucleotide away. This chain links TRBV3-1 with TRBJ2-5, with a tentative D call TRBD2 (5 bases). The germline V gene encodes CDR1 LGHDT and CDR2 YNNKEL (reference sequence). V lost 0 bases, J lost 11 bases, and 16 bases lay in between. This CDR3 has 14 residues. The CDR3 bases are TGTGCCAGCAGCCAAGATTGGGGTACGGGCGGGCAGTACTTC. This codes for CASSQDWGTGGQYF.

This clonotype has only a few counts. CDR3 amino acids: CASSAAGLAGVDTQYF. The CDR3 bases are TGTGCCAGCAGCGCAGCGGGACTAGCGGGAGTAGATACGCAGTATTTT. The chain links TRBV9 to TRBJ2-3; 14 bases match TRBD2. Trimming removed 3 bases from V and 5 bases from J; junction bases left unmatched: 5. In germline, CDR1 is SGDLS, CDR2 YYNGEE. This CDR3 region has 16 residues.

The chain couples TRBV15 to TRBJ2-5; D is uncertain. The J call is in doubt because the DNA end fits TRBJ2-7 better. The V gene's germline CDR1 is LNHNV and CDR2 YYDKDF (reference sequence). CDR3 size: 13 residues. In DNA form, the CDR3 reads TGTGCCACCAGCAGAGATAGTCCCTACGAGCAGTACTTC. Protein product: CATSRDSPYEQYF.

The genes are TRBV20-1 and TRBJ2-7, with D possibly being TRBD2 (5 bases). Trimming pared 3 bases from V and 1 base from J, leaving 13 bases between. Germline loops: CDR1 DFQATT, CDR2 SNEGSKA (reference sequence). The CDR3 spans 14 residues. The DNA of the CDR3 is TGCAGTGCTAGGGATTCGGAGGTTTCCTACGAGCAGTACTTC. It yields the protein CSARDSEVSYEQYF.

This clonotype has a handful of counts. The genes are TRBV28 and TRBJ1-5; the D gene is possibly TRBD1 (6 bases). V was clipped by 3 bases and J by 3 bases, with 12 bases between them. Germline assignment: CDR1 MDHEN and CDR2 SYDVKM. This CDR3 is built from 15 residues. CDR3 coding DNA: TGTGCCAGCAGTTTCACGGACAGTTCCAATCAGCCCCAGCATTTT. It yields the protein CASSFTDSSNQPQHF.

This chain connects TRBV7-9 to TRBJ2-7, with 7 bases lining up with TRBD1. Germline V CDR1 and CDR2: SEHNR, FQNEAQ (reference sequence). The length of the CDR3 is 17 residues. J lost 0 bases, V lost 0 bases, and 8 bases had no gene match. The CDR3 sequence: CASSLAFGQESSYEQYF. The CDR3 DNA reads as TGTGCCAGCAGCTTAGCCTTCGGACAGGAGAGCTCCTACGAGCAGTACTTC.

The CDR3, as DNA: TGTGCCAGCAGCTGGGTCGGACAGGGGGCCGAGCAGTACTTC. The encoded protein is CASSWVGQGAEQYF. V is TRBV5-5 and J is TRBJ2-5; TRBD1 matches 11 bases. The end of the DNA is better explained by TRBJ2-7, so the J call may be wrong. The CDR3 consists of 14 residues. Germline CDR1 SGHKS, CDR2 YYEKEE (reference sequence).

At least ten counts were recorded for this clonotype. The chain joins TRBV4-1 to TRBJ2-5, with D unresolved. V dropped 4 bases and J dropped 5 bases, with 14 bases sitting between them. CDR1 MGHRA and CDR2 YSYEKL come from the germline V gene. This CDR3 is built from 14 residues. CDR3 amino acids: CASSPGVAAETQYF. CDR3 nucleotide sequence: TGCGCCAGCAGCCCCGGCGTGGCGGCGGAGACCCAGTACTTC.

The gene calls are TRBV4-1 and TRBJ2-4; D is undetermined. Matching the DNA end better, TRBJ2-7 makes the J call doubtful. The CDR3 has 17 amino acids. Germline-derived CDR1 and CDR2 are MGHRA and YSYEKL. CDR3 loop: CASSQDSPPAGTYEQYF. CDR3 sequence (DNA): TGCGCCAGCAGCCAAGACTCACCGCCGGCAGGAACCTACGAGCAGTACTTC.

V gene TRBV20-1 combines with J gene TRBJ1-1; unclear D gene. Germline V lookup: CDR1 DFQATT, CDR2 SNEGSKA (reference sequence). Trimming took off 2 bases at V and 11 bases at J, with 21 bases between the two ends. The CDR3 loop spans 14 amino acids. The DNA for the CDR3 is TGCAGTGCTAGAATCGCGAAGAGACCCTACGGGGCTTTCTTT. It encodes CSARIAKRPYGAFF.

This clonotype has ten or more counts. This chain links TRBV2 with TRBJ2-5; 10 bases fit TRBD2. Germline assignment: CDR1 SNHLY and CDR2 FYNNEI. V was clipped by 6 bases and J by 2 bases; unmatched bases: 6. The CDR3 totals 15 residues. The CDR3 is CASSPSGGRQETQYF. The CDR3 DNA is TGTGCCAGCAGCCCTAGCGGGGGTAGGCAAGAGACCCAGTACTTC.